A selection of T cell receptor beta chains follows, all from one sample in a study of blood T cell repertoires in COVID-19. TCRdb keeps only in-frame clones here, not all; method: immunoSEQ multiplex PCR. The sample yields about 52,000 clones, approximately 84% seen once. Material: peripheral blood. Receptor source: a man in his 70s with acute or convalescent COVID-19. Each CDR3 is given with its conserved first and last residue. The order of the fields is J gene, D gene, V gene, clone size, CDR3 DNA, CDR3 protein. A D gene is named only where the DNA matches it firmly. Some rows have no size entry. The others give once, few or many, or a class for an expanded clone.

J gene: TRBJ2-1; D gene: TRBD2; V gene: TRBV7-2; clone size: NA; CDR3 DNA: TGTGCCAGCAGCTTCGTAGCGGGAGAAGAGAGTGAGCAGTTCTTC; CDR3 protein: CASSFVAGEESEQFF
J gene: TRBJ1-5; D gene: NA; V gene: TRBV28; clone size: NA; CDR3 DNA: TGTGCCAGCAGTCCCTATTTAAATCAGCCCCAGCATTTT; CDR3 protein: CASSPYLNQPQHF
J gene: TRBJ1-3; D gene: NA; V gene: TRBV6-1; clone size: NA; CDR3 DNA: TGTGCCAGCGCTGACGAGAGGGTTATAAGAAACACCATATATTTT; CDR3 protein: CASADERVIRNTIYF
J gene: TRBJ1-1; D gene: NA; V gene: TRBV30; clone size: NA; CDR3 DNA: TGTGCCTGGAGTTATCGAGGTTCCGGTTACACTGAAGCTTTCTTT; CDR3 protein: CAWSYRGSGYTEAFF
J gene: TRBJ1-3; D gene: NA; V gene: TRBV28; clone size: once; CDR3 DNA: TGTGCCAGCAGTCCAGCGGGTGACTCTGGAAACACCATATATTTT; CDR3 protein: CASSPAGDSGNTIYF
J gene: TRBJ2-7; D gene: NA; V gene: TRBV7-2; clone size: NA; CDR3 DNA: TGTGCCAGCAGCTTAGGAACCCCCGGGTCCGGAGTGGGCGAGCAGTACTTC; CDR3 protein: CASSLGTPGSGVGEQYF
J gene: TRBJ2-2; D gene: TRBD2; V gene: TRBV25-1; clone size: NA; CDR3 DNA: TGTGCCAGCAGTGGTTCGAGCGGGGGCATCGGGGAGCTGTTTTTT; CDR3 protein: CASSGSSGGIGELFF
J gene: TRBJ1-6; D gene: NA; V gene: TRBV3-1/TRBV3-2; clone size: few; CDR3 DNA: TGTGCCAGCAGCCAAGATTTCGCGGGCGTAGCCCTCCACTTT; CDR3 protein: CASSQDFAGVALHF
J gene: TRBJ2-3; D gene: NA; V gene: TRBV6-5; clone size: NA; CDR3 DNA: TGTGCCAGCAGTTACAGGGGGTCCACAGATACGCAGTATTTT; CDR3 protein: CASSYRGSTDTQYF
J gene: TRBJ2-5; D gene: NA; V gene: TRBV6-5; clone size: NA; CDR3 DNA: TGTGCCAGCAGTCCTTCCCCCGATCCCAGGGAGACCCAGTACTTC; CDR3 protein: CASSPSPDPRETQYF
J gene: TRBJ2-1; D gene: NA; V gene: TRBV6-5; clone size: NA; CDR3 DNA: TGTGCCAGCAGTTACCGGGACAATGAGCAGTTCTTC; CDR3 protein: CASSYRDNEQFF
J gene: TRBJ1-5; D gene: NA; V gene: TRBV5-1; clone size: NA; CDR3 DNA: TGCGCCAGCAGCTTGAACTCACGGTCAGGTCAGCCCCAGCATTTT; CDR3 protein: CASSLNSRSGQPQHF
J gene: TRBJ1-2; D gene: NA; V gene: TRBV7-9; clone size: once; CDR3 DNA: TGTGCCAGCAGCTTAGGCGCGCCCATCTATGGCTACACCTTC; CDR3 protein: CASSLGAPIYGYTF
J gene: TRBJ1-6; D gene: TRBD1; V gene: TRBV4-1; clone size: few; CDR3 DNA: TGCGCCAGCAGCCAAGTGACAGGGACTCTAGGATCACCCCTCCACTTT; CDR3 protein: CASSQVTGTLGSPLHF
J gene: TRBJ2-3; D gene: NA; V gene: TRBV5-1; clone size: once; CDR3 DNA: TGCGCCAGCAGCCTTCACAGGGCAGATACGCAGTATTTT; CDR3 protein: CASSLHRADTQYF
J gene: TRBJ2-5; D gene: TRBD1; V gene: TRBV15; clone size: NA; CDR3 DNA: TGTGCCACCGGGATGGACAGGGCCCCTTTAGAGACCCAGTACTTC; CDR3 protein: CATGMDRAPLETQYF
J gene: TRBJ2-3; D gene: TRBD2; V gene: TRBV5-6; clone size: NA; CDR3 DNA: TGTGCCAGCAGCCTCGGACTAGTCAGAGCAGATACGCAGTATTTT; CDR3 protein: CASSLGLVRADTQYF
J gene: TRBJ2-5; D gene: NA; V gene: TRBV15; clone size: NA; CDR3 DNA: TGTGCCACCAGCCTGACTAGTATCCAAGAGACCCAGTACTTC; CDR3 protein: CATSLTSIQETQYF
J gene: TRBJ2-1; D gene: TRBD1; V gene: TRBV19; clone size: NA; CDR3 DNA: TGTGCCAGTAGTATAGGGACAGGGGATCGGTTCTTC; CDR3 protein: CASSIGTGDRFF
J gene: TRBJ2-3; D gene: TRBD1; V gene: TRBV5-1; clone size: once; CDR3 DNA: TGCGCCAGCCGGACAGGGAACAGGGAGCAGTATTTT; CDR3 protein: CASRTGNREQYF
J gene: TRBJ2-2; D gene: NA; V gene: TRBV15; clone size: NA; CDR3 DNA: TGTGCCACCAGCAGTAGTAGAAACACCGGGGAGCTGTTTTTT; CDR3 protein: CATSSSRNTGELFF
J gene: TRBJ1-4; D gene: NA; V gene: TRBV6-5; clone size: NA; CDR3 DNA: TGTGCCAGCAGACCGGGCTCCAATGCGGGTGAAAAACTGTTTTTT; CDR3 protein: CASRPGSNAGEKLFF
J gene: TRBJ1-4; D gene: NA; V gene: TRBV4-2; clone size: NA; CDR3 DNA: TGTGCCAGCAGCCAATGGAGGGAAGGAGAAAAACTGTTTTTT; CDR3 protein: CASSQWREGEKLFF
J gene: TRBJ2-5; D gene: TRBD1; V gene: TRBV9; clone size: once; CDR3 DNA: TGTGCCAGCAGCGTAGACAGGGGACAAGAGACCCAGTACTTC; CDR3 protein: CASSVDRGQETQYF
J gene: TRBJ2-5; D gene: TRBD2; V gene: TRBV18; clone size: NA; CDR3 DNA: TGTGCCAGCTCACCTCCCTTTGCGGGGGGGCGCGAGACCCAGTACTTC; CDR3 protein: CASSPPFAGGRETQYF
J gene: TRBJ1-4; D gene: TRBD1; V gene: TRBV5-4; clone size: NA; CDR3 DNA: TGTGCCAGCAGCAGGCCGGGACAGTCTAATGAAAAACTGTTTTTT; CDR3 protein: CASSRPGQSNEKLFF
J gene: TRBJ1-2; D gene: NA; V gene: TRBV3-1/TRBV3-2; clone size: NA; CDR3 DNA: TGTGCCAGCAGCCAGTCCGAGTGGGGGGACTACACCTTC; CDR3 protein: CASSQSEWGDYTF
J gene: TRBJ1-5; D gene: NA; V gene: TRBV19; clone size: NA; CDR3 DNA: TGTGCCAGTAGTATCTTATACATTCAGCCCCAGCATTTT; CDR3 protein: CASSILYIQPQHF
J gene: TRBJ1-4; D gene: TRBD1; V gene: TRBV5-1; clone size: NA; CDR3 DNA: TGCGCCAGCAGCTTCGCCTACAGGGGAAGAAGGGAAAAACTGTTTTTT; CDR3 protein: CASSFAYRGRREKLFF
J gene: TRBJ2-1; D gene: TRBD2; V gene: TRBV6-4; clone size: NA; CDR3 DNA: TGTGCCAGCAGTCGACTAGCGGGAGGCGATGAGCAGTTCTTC; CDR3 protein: CASSRLAGGDEQFF